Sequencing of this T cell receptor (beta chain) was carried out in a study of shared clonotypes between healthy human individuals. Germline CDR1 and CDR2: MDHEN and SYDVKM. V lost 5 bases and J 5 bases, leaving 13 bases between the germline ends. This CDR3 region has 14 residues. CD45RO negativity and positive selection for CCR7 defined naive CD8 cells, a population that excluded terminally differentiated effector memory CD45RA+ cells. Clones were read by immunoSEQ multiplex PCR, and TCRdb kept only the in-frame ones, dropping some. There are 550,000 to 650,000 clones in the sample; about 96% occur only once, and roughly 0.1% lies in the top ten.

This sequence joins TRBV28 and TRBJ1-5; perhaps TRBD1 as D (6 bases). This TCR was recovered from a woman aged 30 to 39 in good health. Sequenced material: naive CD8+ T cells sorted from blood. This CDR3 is CASSPWDTDQPQHF. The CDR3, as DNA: TGTGCCAGCAGTCCCTGGGACACCGATCAGCCCCAGCATTTT.